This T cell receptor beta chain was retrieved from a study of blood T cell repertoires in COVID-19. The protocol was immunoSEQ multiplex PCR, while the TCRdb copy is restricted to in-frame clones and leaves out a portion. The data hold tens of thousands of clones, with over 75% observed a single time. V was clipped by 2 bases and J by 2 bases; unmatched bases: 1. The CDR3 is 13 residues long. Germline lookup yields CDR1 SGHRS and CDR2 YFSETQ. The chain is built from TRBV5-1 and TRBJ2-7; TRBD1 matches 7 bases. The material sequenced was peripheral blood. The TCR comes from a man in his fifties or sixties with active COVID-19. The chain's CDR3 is CASSFDRAYEQYF. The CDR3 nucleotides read TGCGCCAGCAGCTTTGACAGGGCCTACGAGCAGTACTTC.